Listed here are 3 T cell receptor beta chains from one sample, sequenced in a study of T cell responses to AZD1222 COVID-19 vaccine. Repertoires were generated with immunoSEQ multiplex PCR, while TCRdb's copy carries only in-frame clones and drops some. The sample includes more than 65,000 clones, 80% to 90% of them seen just once. This material consisted of peripheral blood, taken 28 days after the second AZD1222 dose. These receptors were taken from an adult who received the AZD1222 COVID-19 vaccine.

The chain employs TRBV5-1 and TRBJ2-7; 7 positions match TRBD1. The germline V gene encodes CDR1 SGHRS and CDR2 YFSETQ. The V segment lost 4 bases and the J segment 7 bases; nucleotides outside the gene matches: 8. This CDR3 has 13 residues. The DNA for the CDR3 is TGCGCCAGCAGCGAAGGGACAGTGGGGGAGCAGTACTTC. It translates to CASSEGTVGEQYF. Based on the CDR3 plus reference TRBV5-1 and TRBJ2-7, the full variable domain is KAGVTQTPRYLIKTRGQQVTLSCSPISGHRSVSWYQQTPGQGLQFLFEYFSETQRNKGNFPGRFSGRQFSNSRSEMNVSTLELGDSALYLCASSEGTVGEQYFGPGTRLTVT.

V is TRBV9 and J is TRBJ1-2, with D tentatively TRBD1 (6 bases). With 3 bases removed from V and 4 bases from J, the gap between germline ends came to 13 bases. The CDR3 consists of 14 residues. Germline CDR1 is SGDLS and CDR2 is YYNGEE. The CDR3 loop is CASSAQGQVYGYTF. CDR3 sequence (DNA): TGTGCCAGCAGCGCTCAGGGACAAGTCTATGGCTACACCTTC.

Written as DNA, the CDR3 is TGCGCCAGCAGCCAAGTGGGGAGGGGGCGCGGAAACACCATATATTTT. This gives the protein CASSQVGRGRGNTIYF. The chain joins TRBV4-1 to TRBJ1-3; 7 nucleotides align to TRBD1. Germline assignment: CDR1 MGHRA and CDR2 YSYEKL. The ends lost 1 base at V and 4 bases at J; junction bases unmatched: 7. The CDR3 extends over 16 amino acids.